This paragraph covers one T cell receptor (beta chain) sequence. Antigen: not known. The CDR3 totals 14 residues. The germline V gene encodes CDR1 MNHEY and CDR2 SMNVEV (reference sequence). V shed 6 bases and J shed 1 base, with 11 bases lying between them. This entry is derived from a study of T cells after yellow fever vaccination. Study findings and constraints: Only a minor proportion of clonotypes was detected across both CD4 and CD8 compartments.

As TCR cDNA was made by 5'RACE template switching, a universal primer site and UMIs were added. TCRdb re-called the 5' RACE reads with MiXCR, one entry per CDR3 protein. The sample yields 120,000 or so distinct CDR3 sequences, approximately 9% seen once. Sequenced material: CD8+ T cells sorted from PBMCs, taken on the day of the yellow fever booster vaccination. The origin of this receptor is a man between 18 and 35 years old who received the YFV17D yellow fever vaccine. The rearrangement joins TRBV27 to TRBJ2-3, with D perhaps TRBD1 (5 bases). CDR3: CASRRRVRTDTQYF. CDR3 bases: TGTGCCAGCAGGCGCAGGGTACGCACAGATACGCAGTATTTT.